This T cell receptor (beta chain) was identified in a study of T cell responses to AZD1222 COVID-19 vaccine. As to this clone: The target antigen is unknown.

Only in-frame clones appear in the TCRdb table, and some are missing; sequencing was by immunoSEQ multiplex PCR. The sample lists about 140,000 clones; roughly nine tenths were seen once. V lost 3 bases, J lost 8 bases, and 7 bases lay in between. The V gene's germline CDR1 is SGHTA and CDR2 FQGNSA. The CDR3 sequence is 12 residues long. Overall study findings and caveats: At baseline, seropositivity was found in only a handful of AZD1222 recipients. Vaccine-associated CD4 TCRs ranged over spike, dominating at 160-218 and 743-854. Reportedly, close to half of spike-specific TCRs are directed against unmutated variant regions.

The receptor was derived from an adult in good health. The V and J genes are TRBV7-2 and TRBJ1-4, with D uncertain. The sequencing used peripheral blood, collected on day 0 of AZD1222 vaccination. This chain's CDR3 is CASSFSREKLFF. CDR3 nucleotide sequence: TGTGCCAGCAGCTTTTCTCGAGAAAAACTGTTTTTT.